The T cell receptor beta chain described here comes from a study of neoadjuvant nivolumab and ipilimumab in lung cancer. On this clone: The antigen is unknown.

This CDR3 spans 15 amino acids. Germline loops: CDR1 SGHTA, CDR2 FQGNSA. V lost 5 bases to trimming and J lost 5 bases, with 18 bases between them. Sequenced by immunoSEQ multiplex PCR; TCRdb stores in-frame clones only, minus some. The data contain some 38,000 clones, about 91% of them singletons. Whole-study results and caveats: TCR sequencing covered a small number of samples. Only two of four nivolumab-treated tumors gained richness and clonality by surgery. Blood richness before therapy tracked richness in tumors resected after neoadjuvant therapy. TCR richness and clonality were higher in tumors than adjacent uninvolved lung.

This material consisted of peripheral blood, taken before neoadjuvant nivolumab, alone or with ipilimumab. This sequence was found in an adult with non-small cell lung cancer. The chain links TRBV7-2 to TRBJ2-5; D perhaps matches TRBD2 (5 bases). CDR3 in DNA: TGTGCCAGCAGCAGGAGCGGTCGGAGCGAGGAGACCCAGTACTTC. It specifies CASSRSGRSEETQYF. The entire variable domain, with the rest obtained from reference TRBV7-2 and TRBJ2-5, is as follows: GAGVSQSPSNKVTEKGKDVELRCDPISGHTALYWYRQSLGQGLEFLIYFQGNSAPDKSGLPSDRFSAERTGGSVSTLTIQRTQQEDSAVYLCASSRSGRSEETQYFGPGTRLLVL.